This T cell receptor (beta chain) originates from a study of blood T cell repertoires in COVID-19. On the study more broadly: Sources were T cells, B-cell-depleted T cells, or PBMCs; the material itself was cDNA or gDNA.

The count of this clone is one. Clones were sequenced by immunoSEQ multiplex PCR, and TCRdb holds only the in-frame ones, with some missing. The table shows hundreds of thousands of clones, with 85% to 90% occurring only once. This CDR3 has 17 residues. The germline CDR1 and CDR2 sequences are ENHRY and SYGVKD. The ends lost 5 bases at V and 6 bases at J; junction bases unmatched: 8. What was sequenced was peripheral blood. The TCR was taken from a human donor in a cohort sampled during active COVID-19. The chain joins TRBV10-3 to TRBJ2-2; 14 bases align to TRBD2. CDR3 in amino acids: CAISKGGLAGESGELFF. CDR3 DNA sequence: TGTGCCATCAGTAAAGGGGGACTAGCGGGAGAATCCGGGGAGCTGTTTTTT.